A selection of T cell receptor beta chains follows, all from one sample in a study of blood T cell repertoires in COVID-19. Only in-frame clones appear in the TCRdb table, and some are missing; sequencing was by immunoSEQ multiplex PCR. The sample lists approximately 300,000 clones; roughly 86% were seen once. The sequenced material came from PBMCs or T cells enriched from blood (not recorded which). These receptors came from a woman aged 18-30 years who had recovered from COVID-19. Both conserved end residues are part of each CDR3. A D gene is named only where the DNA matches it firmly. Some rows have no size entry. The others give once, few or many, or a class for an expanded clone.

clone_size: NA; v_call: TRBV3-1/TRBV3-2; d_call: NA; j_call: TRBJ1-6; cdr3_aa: CASSRSRGAATYNSPLHF; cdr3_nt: TGTGCCAGCAGTCGTAGCCGGGGGGCAGCCACCTATAATTCACCCCTCCACTTT
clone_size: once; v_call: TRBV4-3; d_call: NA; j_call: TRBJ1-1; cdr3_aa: CASSQDRLLHTEAFF; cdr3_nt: TGCGCCAGCAGCCAAGATCGACTCCTCCACACTGAAGCTTTCTTT
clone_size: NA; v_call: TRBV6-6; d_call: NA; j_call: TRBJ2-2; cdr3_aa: CASRGRTANTGELFF; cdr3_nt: TGTGCCAGCAGAGGACGGACTGCGAACACCGGGGAGCTGTTTTTT
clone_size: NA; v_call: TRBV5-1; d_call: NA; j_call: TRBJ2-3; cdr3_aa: CASSLARQLSTDTQYF; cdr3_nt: TGCGCCAGCAGCTTGGCCAGACAGCTAAGCACAGATACGCAGTATTTT
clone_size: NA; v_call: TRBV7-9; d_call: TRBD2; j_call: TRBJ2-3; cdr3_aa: CASSSQRAGGESDTQYF; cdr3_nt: TGTGCCAGCAGCTCCCAAAGAGCGGGGGGGGAGTCAGATACGCAGTATTTT
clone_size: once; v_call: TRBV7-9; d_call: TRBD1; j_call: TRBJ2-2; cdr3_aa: CASKGQGGDTGELFF; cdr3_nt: TGTGCCAGCAAGGGACAGGGTGGGGACACCGGGGAGCTGTTTTTT
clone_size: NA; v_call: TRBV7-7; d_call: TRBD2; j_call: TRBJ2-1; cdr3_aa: CASSLDGGSGSNEQFF; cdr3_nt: TGTGCCAGCAGCTTAGATGGGGGTAGCGGGAGCAATGAGCAGTTCTTC
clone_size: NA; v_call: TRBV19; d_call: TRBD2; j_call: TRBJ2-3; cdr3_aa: CASSVSGKSTDTQYF; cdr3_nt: TGTGCCAGTAGTGTTAGCGGGAAAAGCACAGATACGCAGTATTTT
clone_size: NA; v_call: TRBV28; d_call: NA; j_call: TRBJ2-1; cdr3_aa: CASISDPDYNEQFF; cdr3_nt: TGTGCCAGCATCTCAGATCCCGATTACAATGAGCAGTTCTTC
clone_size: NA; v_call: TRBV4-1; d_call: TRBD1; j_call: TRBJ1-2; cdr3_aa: CASSQGGQGFVYGYTF; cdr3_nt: TGCGCCAGCAGCCAAGGGGGACAGGGGTTCGTCTATGGCTACACCTTC
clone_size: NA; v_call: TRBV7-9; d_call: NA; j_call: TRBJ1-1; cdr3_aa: CASSPSTGWEAFF; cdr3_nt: TGTGCCAGCAGCCCCTCGACAGGATGGGAAGCTTTCTTT
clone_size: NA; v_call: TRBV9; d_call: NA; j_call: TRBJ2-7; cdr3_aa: CASSVTEGTYEQYF; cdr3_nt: TGTGCCAGCAGCGTCACCGAGGGTACGTACGAGCAGTACTTC
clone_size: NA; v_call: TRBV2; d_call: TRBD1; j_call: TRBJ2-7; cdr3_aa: CASVGPQTGDYEQYF; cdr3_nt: TGTGCCAGCGTGGGGCCTCAGACAGGGGACTACGAGCAGTACTTC
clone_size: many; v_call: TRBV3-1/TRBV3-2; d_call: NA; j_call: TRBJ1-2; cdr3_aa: CASSQEARNYGYTF; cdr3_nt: TGTGCCAGCAGCCAAGAGGCAAGAAACTATGGCTACACCTTC
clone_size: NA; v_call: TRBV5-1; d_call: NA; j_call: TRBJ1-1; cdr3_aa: CASSSTMNTEAFF; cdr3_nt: TGCGCCAGCAGCTCGACAATGAACACTGAAGCTTTCTTT
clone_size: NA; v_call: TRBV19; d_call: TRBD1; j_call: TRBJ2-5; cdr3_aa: CARKGQGGETQYF; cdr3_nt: TGTGCCAGAAAAGGACAGGGCGGGGAGACCCAGTACTTC
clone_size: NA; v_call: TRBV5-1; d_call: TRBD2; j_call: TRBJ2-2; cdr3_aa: CASSGGTSGTFTGELFF; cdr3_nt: TGCGCCAGCAGCGGGGGGACTAGCGGGACTTTCACCGGGGAGCTGTTTTTT
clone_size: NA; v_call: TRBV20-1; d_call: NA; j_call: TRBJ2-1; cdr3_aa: CSATSDNEQFF; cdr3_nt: TGCAGTGCAACGAGTGACAATGAGCAGTTCTTC
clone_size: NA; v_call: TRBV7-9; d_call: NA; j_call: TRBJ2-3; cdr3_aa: CASSTGGAADTQYF; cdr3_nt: TGTGCCAGCAGCACAGGGGGGGCGGCAGATACGCAGTATTTT
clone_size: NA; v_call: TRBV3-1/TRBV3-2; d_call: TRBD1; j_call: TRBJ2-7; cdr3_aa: CASSQDRALHEQYF; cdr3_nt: TGTGCCAGCAGCCAGGACAGGGCCTTACACGAGCAGTACTTC
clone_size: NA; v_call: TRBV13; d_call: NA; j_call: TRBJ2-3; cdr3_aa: CASSLGGVKTDTQYF; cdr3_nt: TGTGCCAGCAGCTTAGGCGGGGTCAAAACAGATACGCAGTATTTT
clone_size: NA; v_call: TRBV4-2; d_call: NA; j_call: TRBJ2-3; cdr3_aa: CASSQDSGDLTDTQYF; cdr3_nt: TGTGCCAGCAGCCAAGATAGTGGAGACCTCACAGATACGCAGTATTTT
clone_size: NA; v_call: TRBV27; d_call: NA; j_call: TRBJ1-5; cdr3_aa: CASGFDNGVLQPQHF; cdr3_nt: TGTGCCAGCGGATTTGATAATGGAGTCCTTCAGCCCCAGCATTTT
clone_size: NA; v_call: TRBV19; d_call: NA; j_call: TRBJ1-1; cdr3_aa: CASRSIREGRDTEAFF; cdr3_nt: TGTGCCAGTAGGTCTATAAGGGAAGGGCGGGACACTGAAGCTTTCTTT
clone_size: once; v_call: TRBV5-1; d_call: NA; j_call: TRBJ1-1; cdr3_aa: CASSLSAQGNTEAFF; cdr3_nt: TGCGCCAGCAGCTTGTCAGCTCAGGGGAACACTGAAGCTTTCTTT
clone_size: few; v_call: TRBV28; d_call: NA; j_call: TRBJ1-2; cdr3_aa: CASSFRGVGYGYTF; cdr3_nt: TGTGCCAGCAGTTTCCGGGGGGTAGGCTATGGCTACACCTTC
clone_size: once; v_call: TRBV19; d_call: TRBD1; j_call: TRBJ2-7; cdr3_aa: CASSKSSGTGGAYEQYF; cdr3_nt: TGTGCCAGTAGTAAATCTTCCGGGACAGGGGGCGCCTACGAGCAGTACTTC
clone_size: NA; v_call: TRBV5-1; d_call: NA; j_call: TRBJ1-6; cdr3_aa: CASSETGFFRDSPLHF; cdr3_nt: TGCGCCAGCAGCGAAACAGGGTTCTTTCGGGATTCACCCCTCCACTTT
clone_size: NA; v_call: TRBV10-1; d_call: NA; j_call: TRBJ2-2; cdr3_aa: CASRQGMDTGELFF; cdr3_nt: TGCGCCAGCAGGCAGGGTATGGACACCGGGGAGCTGTTTTTT